The next 5 T cell receptor beta chains were all read from a single sample in a study of shared clonotypes between healthy human individuals. Assay used: immunoSEQ multiplex PCR; TCRdb lists only in-frame clones, some missing. Of roughly 2.2 million clones in the sample, roughly 92% were seen once. The sample taken for sequencing was naive CD4+ T cells from PBMCs. As for subset: CD45RA+ positively selected. These receptors originate from a man aged 18 to 30 in good health. Some clones in this sample may be carry-over from other donors' samples.

Concerning this clone: Other DNA sequences within the sample encode an identical CDR3. The rearrangement links TRBV5-1 to TRBJ2-5, with D possibly being TRBD1 (5 bases). V lost 2 bases and J lost 1, with 12 bases in between. Germline V gene sequence: CDR1 SGHRS, CDR2 YFSETQ. This CDR3 spans 15 amino acids. In DNA form, the CDR3 reads TGCGCCAGCAGCTTAGTAGGAACAGGCCAAGAGACCCAGTACTTC. Protein product: CASSLVGTGQETQYF.

This rearrangement joins TRBV9 to TRBJ2-1; D is uncertain. Germline-derived CDR1 and CDR2 are SGDLS and YYNGEE. The ends were cut back, 0 bases at V and 8 bases at J, with 12 bases in the middle. The CDR3 extends over 14 amino acids. For the CDR3, the DNA is TGTGCCAGCAGCGTAGGGATGGGATATGATGAGCAGTTCTTC. Translation gives CASSVGMGYDEQFF. Looking up the rest from reference TRBV9 and TRBJ2-1 gives the full variable domain: DSGVTQTPKHLITATGQRVTLRCSPRSGDLSVYWYQQSLDQGLQFLIQYYNGEERAKGNILERFSAQQFPDLHSELNLSSLELGDSALYFCASSVGMGYDEQFFGPGTRLTVL.

The chain combines TRBV6-1 with TRBJ2-7; the D is unclear. The CDR3 sequence is 15 residues long. Per the germline V gene, CDR1 is MNHNS and CDR2 is SASEGT. V was trimmed by 1 base and J by 4 bases, leaving 14 bases between them. Written as DNA, the CDR3 is TGTGCCAGCAGTGAAGAAGAATCTTGGGGTTACGAGCAGTACTTC. The encoded protein is CASSEEESWGYEQYF.

CDR3: CASRVLAATDTQYF. As DNA, the CDR3 is TGCGCCAGCCGAGTGTTAGCGGCCACAGATACGCAGTATTTT. The chain uses TRBV5-1 and TRBJ2-3, with D possibly TRBD2 on 6 matching bases. Germline lookup yields CDR1 SGHRS and CDR2 YFSETQ. Trimming removed 7 bases from V and 2 bases from J, with 14 bases in between. This CDR3 region has 14 residues. The full variable domain, its missing parts supplied by reference TRBV5-1 and TRBJ2-3, is KAGVTQTPRYLIKTRGQQVTLSCSPISGHRSVSWYQQTPGQGLQFLFEYFSETQRNKGNFPGRFSGRQFSNSRSEMNVSTLELGDSALYLCASRVLAATDTQYFGPGTRLTVL.

The rearrangement uses TRBV7-2 and TRBJ1-1; TRBD1 might be the D (5 bases). This CDR3 has 15 residues. Trimming stripped 0 bases from V and 6 bases from J, with 14 bases between. CDR1 is SGHTA and CDR2 is FQGNSA in the germline V gene. This CDR3 is CASSLAQVRVSEAFF. Written as DNA, the CDR3 is TGTGCCAGCAGCTTAGCGCAGGTCAGGGTCTCTGAAGCTTTCTTT.